Listed below are T cell receptor beta chains from one sample, sequenced in a study of T cell changes during pregnancy in multiple sclerosis. Using immunoSEQ multiplex PCR, the repertoire was profiled, and TCRdb retains in-frame clones only, with some absent. The repertoire holds about 53,000 clones, with around 90% as singletons. The sample was CD4+ T cells from peripheral blood mononuclear cells, taken in the third trimester of pregnancy. These TCRs come from a female donor with multiple sclerosis, enrolled in a pregnancy study. Both conserved end residues are trimmed from each CDR3. D genes are given only for firm matches.

d_gene | j_gene | v_gene | CDR3aa
TRBD1 | TRBJ2-7 | TRBV5-4 | ASSPDKGAPSLLRAEY
. | TRBJ2-2 | TRBV21-1 | ASSKVFPIPGTGELF
. | TRBJ2-7 | TRBV11-2 | ASSPIRGGRGSYEQY
TRBD1 | TRBJ1-1 | TRBV27 | ASSLTGLGVNTEAF
TRBD2 | TRBJ2-1 | TRBV5-1 | ASSLGGGAYNEQF
TRBD1 | TRBJ1-2 | TRBV14 | ASSQGQHYGYT
TRBD1 | TRBJ1-1 | TRBV5-1 | ASSLGQGGAAF
. | TRBJ1-2 | TRBV6-5 | ASGGGRNYGYT
. | TRBJ1-2 | TRBV5-6 | ASSLGQDGYT
TRBD2 | TRBJ2-7 | TRBV7-7 | ASSLAWLAGAYEQY
TRBD2 | TRBJ2-2 | TRBV11-3 | ASSLGLGAGGTGELF
TRBD2 | TRBJ2-5 | TRBV5-1 | ASSLGPSGEETQY
. | TRBJ2-1 | TRBV7-9 | ASNQGLYNEQF
TRBD1 | TRBJ2-2 | TRBV6-5 | ASSYVTGGAGELF
. | TRBJ1-5 | TRBV19 | ASSSLTGDQPQH
TRBD2 | TRBJ2-1 | TRBV7-6 | ASSLVVGTSGGFNEQF
. | TRBJ2-5 | TRBV25-1 | ASSESGLGETQY
TRBD2 | TRBJ2-7 | TRBV30 | AWSGSGGSYEQY
. | TRBJ2-7 | TRBV10-3 | AISESASEQY
. | TRBJ2-7 | TRBV7-9 | ASSLGGDQGIRSYEQY
. | TRBJ1-1 | TRBV19 | ASEGWLGTEAF
. | TRBJ1-1 | TRBV6-1 | ASSEGTGRTEAF
. | TRBJ2-1 | TRBV7-2 | ASSTRPRLNEQF
TRBD2 | TRBJ2-1 | TRBV7-2 | ASSLTQRGGLNEQF
TRBD1 | TRBJ1-1 | TRBV7-8 | ASSPDRTGRGNTEAF
. | TRBJ1-4 | TRBV27 | ASSFGGDEKLF
. | TRBJ1-6 | TRBV5-4 | ASSRGTSGSPLH
. | TRBJ2-2 | TRBV19 | ASSIERGATGELF
. | TRBJ1-1 | TRBV19 | ASRLGGGMNTEAF
. | TRBJ2-5 | TRBV5-6 | ASSLGRKETQY
TRBD1 | TRBJ2-3 | TRBV18 | ASSPQGASTDTQY
. | TRBJ1-3 | TRBV7-9 | ASSLEGQLSGNTIY
. | TRBJ1-4 | TRBV7-9 | AVTGQNNEKLF
. | TRBJ2-1 | TRBV13 | ASSSRGRLNDNEQF
TRBD1 | TRBJ2-2 | TRBV9 | ASSVGDRAVGELF
TRBD2 | TRBJ2-7 | TRBV2 | ASSEATFAGVEQY
TRBD2 | TRBJ2-1 | TRBV5-4 | ASRPGLAGGEQF
TRBD1 | TRBJ1-6 | TRBV9 | ASSVGDRGANSPLH
TRBD1 | TRBJ2-7 | TRBV7-6 | ASSHRQGAVGEQY
TRBD1 | TRBJ2-1 | TRBV9 | ASSTLTGQGALDEQF
TRBD1 | TRBJ1-2 | TRBV6-6 | ASSAPTGMSNYGYT
. | TRBJ1-1 | TRBV25-1 | ASTLQSNTEAF
. | TRBJ2-7 | TRBV2 | ASSSLYSQGSYEQY
TRBD2 | TRBJ2-7 | TRBV18 | ASSSGLAGEQY
TRBD1 | TRBJ2-6 | TRBV5-1 | ASSGGTGVAGANVLT
TRBD1 | TRBJ2-7 | TRBV6-1 | ASSRQGYTSYEQY
. | TRBJ2-7 | TRBV10-3 | AISERAATGEQY
. | TRBJ1-2 | TRBV20-1 | SARVRGYT
TRBD1 | TRBJ1-4 | TRBV4-1 | ASSQTTGGNPTNEKLF
. | TRBJ2-2 | TRBV7-8 | ASSAIPSRGELF
. | TRBJ1-1 | TRBV4-1 | ASSDGGRNTEAF
TRBD1 | TRBJ2-4 | TRBV5-4 | ASSSAGGLAKNIQY
. | TRBJ2-7 | TRBV30 | AWRRDGEQY
TRBD1 | TRBJ1-1 | TRBV2 | ASSEEDRWGEAF
TRBD1 | TRBJ2-7 | TRBV5-4 | ASSPDRGLLEQY
TRBD1 | TRBJ1-6 | TRBV7-2 | ASSVRQGKGSPLH
. | TRBJ1-1 | TRBV6-1 | ASSGAAKNTEAF
. | TRBJ1-1 | TRBV7-9 | ASSLQGQREAF
TRBD2 | TRBJ2-7 | TRBV2 | ATYPGLGFYEQY